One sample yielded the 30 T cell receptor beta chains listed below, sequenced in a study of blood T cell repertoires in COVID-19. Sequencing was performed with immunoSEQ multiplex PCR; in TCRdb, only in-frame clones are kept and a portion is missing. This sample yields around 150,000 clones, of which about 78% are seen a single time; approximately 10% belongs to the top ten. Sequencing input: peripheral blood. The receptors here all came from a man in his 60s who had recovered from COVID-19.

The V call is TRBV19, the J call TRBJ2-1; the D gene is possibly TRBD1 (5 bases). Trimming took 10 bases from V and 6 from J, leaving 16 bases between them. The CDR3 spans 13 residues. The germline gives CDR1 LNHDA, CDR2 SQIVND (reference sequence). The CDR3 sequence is CATRVRGSNEQFF. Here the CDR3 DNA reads TGTGCCACCAGGGTCAGAGGTAGCAATGAGCAGTTCTTC.

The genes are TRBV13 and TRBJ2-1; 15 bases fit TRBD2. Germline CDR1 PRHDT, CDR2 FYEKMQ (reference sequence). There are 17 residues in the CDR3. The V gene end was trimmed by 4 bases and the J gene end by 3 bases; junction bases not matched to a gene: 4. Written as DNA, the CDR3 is TGTGCCAGCAGCTCTGGACTAGCGGGGGGGCTCTACAATGAGCAGTTCTTC. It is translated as CASSSGLAGGLYNEQFF.

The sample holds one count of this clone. The CDR3 sequence: CAWSRRGGSDTQYF. The DNA for the CDR3 is TGTGCCTGGAGTCGGCGGGGGGGCTCAGATACGCAGTATTTT. The chain couples TRBV30 to TRBJ2-3; 9 positions match TRBD2. The CDR3 is made up of 14 amino acids. Germline trimming cut 2 bases from V and 4 bases from J; bases unmatched to any gene: 4. Germline V gene data show CDR1 as GTSNPN and CDR2 as SVGIG (reference sequence).

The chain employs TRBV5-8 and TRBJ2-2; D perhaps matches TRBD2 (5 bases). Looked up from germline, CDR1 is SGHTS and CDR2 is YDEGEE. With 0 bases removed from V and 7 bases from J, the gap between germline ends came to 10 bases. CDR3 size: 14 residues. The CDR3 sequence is CASSLASGIGELFF. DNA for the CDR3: TGTGCCAGCAGCTTGGCATCGGGAATCGGGGAGCTGTTTTTT.

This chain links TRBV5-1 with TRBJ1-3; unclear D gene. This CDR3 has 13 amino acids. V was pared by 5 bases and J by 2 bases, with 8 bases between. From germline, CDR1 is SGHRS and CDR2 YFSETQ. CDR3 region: CASSDGAGNTIYF. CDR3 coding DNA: TGCGCCAGCAGTGACGGAGCTGGAAACACCATATATTTT.

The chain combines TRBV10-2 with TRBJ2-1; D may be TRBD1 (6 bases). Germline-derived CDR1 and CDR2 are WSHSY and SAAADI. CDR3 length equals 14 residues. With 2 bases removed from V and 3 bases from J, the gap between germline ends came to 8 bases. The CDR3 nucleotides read TGCGCCAGCAGTGAGGACAGGTTCTACAATGAGCAGTTCTTC. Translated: CASSEDRFYNEQFF.

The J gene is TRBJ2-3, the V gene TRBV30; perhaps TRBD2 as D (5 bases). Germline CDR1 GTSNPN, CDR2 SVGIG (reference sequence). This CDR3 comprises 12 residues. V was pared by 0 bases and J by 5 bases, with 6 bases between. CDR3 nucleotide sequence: TGTGCCTGGAGTGTAGGAGGAGATACGCAGTATTTT. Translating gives CAWSVGGDTQYF.

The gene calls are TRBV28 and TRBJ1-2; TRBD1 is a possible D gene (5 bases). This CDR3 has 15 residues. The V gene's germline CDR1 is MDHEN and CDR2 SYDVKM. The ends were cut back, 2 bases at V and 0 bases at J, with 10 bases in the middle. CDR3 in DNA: TGTGCCAGCAGTTTAGGGTCGGGGGCTAACTATGGCTACACCTTC. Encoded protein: CASSLGSGANYGYTF.

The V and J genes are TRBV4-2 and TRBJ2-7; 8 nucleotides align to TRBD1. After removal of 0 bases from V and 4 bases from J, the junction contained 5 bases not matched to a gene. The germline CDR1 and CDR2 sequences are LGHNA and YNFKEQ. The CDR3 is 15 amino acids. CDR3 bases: TGTGCCAGCAGCCAAGATCAGAACAGGGGGTACGAGCAGTACTTC. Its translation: CASSQDQNRGYEQYF.

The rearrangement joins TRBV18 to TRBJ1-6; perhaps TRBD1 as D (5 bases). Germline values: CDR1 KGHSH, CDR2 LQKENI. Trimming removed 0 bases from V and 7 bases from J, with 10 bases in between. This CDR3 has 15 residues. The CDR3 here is CASSPPTVKNSPLHF. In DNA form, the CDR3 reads TGTGCCAGCTCACCACCGACAGTGAAAAATTCACCCCTCCACTTT.

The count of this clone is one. The CDR3 DNA sequence: TGTGCCAGCAGCCGTTCCACAGGGGACGGCTACACCTTC. Its protein is CASSRSTGDGYTF. The gene calls are TRBV7-9 and TRBJ1-2; 7 bases match TRBD1. The germline gives CDR1 SEHNR, CDR2 FQNEAQ (reference sequence). This CDR3 contains 13 residues. Trimming took 5 bases from V and 8 from J; bases not matched to a gene: 8.

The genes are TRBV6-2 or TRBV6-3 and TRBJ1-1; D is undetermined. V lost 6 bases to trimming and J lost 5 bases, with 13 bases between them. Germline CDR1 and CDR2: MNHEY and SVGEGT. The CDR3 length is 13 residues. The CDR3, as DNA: TGTGCCAGCAGCCCTAACGGGTTGACTGAAGCTTTCTTT. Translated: CASSPNGLTEAFF.

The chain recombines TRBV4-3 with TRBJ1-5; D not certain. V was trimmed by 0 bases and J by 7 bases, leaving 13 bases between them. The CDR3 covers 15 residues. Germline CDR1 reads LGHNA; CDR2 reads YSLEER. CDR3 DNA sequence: TGCGCCAGCAGCCAAGATTTCCAGAACCTCCAGCCCCAGCATTTT. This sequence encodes CASSQDFQNLQPQHF.

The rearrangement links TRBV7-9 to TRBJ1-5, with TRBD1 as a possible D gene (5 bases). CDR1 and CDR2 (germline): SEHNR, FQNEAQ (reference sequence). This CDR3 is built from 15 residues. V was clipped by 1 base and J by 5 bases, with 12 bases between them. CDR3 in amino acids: CASSLDGGKYQPQHF. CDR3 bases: TGTGCCAGCAGCTTAGATGGGGGGAAGTATCAGCCCCAGCATTTT.

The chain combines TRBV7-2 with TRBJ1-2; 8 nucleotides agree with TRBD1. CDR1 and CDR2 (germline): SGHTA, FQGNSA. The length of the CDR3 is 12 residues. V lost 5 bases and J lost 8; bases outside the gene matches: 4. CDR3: CASSAYRGGYTF. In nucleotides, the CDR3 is TGTGCCAGCAGCGCTTACAGGGGGGGCTACACCTTC.

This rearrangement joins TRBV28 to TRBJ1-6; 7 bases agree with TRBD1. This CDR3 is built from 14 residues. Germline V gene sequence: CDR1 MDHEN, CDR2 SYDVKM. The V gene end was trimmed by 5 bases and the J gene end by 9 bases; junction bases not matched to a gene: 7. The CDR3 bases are TGTGCCAGCAGTGCTCGGGACAGCAGTTCACCCCTCCACTTT. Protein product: CASSARDSSSPLHF. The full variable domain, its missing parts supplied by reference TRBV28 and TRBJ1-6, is DVKVTQSSRYLVKRTGEKVFLECVQDMDHENMFWYRQDPGLGLRLIYFSYDVKMKEKGDIPEGYSVSREKKERFSLILESASTNQTSMYLCASSARDSSSPLHFGNGTRLTVT.

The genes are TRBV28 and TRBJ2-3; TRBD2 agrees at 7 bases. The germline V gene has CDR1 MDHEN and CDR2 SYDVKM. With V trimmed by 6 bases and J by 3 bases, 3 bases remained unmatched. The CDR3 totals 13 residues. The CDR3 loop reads CASSPGGTDTQYF. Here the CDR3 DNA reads TGTGCCAGCAGCCCGGGGGGTACAGATACGCAGTATTTT.

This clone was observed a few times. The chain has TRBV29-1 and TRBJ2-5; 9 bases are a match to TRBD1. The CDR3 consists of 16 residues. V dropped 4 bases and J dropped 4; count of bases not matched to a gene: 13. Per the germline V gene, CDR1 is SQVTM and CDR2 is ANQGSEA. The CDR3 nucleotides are TGCAGCGTTGGGGGGACAGGGTTTCGGCAGGGAGAGACCCAGTACTTC. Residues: CSVGGTGFRQGETQYF.

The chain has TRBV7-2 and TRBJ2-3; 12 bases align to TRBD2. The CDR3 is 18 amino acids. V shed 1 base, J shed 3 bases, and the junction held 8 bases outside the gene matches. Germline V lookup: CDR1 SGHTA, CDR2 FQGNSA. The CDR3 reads CASSLELAGGPGTDTQYF. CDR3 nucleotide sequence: TGTGCCAGCAGCTTAGAGCTAGCGGGAGGGCCGGGTACAGATACGCAGTATTTT.

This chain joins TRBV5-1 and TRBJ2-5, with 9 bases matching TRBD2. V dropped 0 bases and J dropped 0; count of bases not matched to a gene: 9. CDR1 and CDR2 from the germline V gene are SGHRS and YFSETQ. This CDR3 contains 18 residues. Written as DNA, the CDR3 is TGCGCCAGCAGCTTGGGGGGGTCTAGCGGGGCCTACCAAGAGACCCAGTACTTC. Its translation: CASSLGGSSGAYQETQYF.

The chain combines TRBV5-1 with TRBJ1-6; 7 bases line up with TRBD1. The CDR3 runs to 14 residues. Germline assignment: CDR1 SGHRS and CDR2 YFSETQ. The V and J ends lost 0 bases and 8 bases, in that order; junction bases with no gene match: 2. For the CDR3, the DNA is TGCGCCAGCAGCTTGGCCAGGGGGGATTCACCCCTCCACTTT. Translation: CASSLARGDSPLHF.

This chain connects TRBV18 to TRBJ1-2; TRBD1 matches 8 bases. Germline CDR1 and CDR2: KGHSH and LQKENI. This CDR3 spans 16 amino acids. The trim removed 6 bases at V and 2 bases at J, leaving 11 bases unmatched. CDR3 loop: CASSPLGTGENYGYTF. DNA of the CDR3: TGTGCCAGCTCCCCGCTTGGGACAGGTGAAAACTATGGCTACACCTTC. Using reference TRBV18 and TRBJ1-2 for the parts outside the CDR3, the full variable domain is NAGVMQNPRHLVRRRGQEARLRCSPMKGHSHVYWYRQLPEEGLKFMVYLQKENIIDESGMPKERFSAEFPKEGPSILRIQQVVRGDSAAYFCASSPLGTGENYGYTFGSGTRLTVV.

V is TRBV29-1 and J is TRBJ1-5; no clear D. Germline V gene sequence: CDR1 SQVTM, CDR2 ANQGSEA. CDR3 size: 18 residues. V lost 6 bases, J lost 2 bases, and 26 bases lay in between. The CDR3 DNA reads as TGCAGCGTCCTAAAAAATCCACGGCGGGCCATCCGCAATCAGCCCCAGCATTTT. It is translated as CSVLKNPRRAIRNQPQHF.

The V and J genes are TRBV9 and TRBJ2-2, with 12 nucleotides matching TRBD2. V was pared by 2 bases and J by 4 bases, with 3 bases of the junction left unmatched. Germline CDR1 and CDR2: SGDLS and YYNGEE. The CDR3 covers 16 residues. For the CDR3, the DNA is TGTGCCAGCAGCGTGACTAGCGGGGGATCCACCGGGGAGCTGTTTTTT. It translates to CASSVTSGGSTGELFF. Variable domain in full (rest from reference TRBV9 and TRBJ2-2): DSGVTQTPKHLITATGQRVTLRCSPRSGDLSVYWYQQSLDQGLQFLIQYYNGEERAKGNILERFSAQQFPDLHSELNLSSLELGDSALYFCASSVTSGGSTGELFFGEGSRLTVL.

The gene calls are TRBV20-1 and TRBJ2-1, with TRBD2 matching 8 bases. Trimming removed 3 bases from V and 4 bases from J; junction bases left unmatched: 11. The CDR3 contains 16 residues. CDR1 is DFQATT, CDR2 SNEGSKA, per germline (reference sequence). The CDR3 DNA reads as TGCAGTGCTAGTCAGTCTGGAGCGGGAGCTTACAATGAGCAGTTCTTC. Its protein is CSASQSGAGAYNEQFF.

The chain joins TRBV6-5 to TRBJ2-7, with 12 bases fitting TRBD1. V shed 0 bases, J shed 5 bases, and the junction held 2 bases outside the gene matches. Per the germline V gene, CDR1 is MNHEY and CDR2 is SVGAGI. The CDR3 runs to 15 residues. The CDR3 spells CASSYSGTGGHEQYF. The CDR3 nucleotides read TGTGCCAGCAGTTACTCCGGGACAGGGGGCCACGAGCAGTACTTC.

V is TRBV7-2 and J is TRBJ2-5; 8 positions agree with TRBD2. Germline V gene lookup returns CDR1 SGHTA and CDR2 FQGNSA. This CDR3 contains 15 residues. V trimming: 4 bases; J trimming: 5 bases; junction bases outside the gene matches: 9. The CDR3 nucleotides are TGTGCCAGCAGCTCCTACCTGGCTAGCGGGGAGACCCAGTACTTC. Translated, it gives CASSSYLASGETQYF.

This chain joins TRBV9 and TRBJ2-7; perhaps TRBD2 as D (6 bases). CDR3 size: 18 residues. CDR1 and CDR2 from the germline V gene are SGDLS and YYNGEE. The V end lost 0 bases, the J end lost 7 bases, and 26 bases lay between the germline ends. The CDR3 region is CASSVVVVVTRGSREQYF. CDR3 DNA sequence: TGTGCCAGCAGCGTAGTAGTGGTCGTGACTAGAGGCTCTCGTGAGCAGTACTTC.

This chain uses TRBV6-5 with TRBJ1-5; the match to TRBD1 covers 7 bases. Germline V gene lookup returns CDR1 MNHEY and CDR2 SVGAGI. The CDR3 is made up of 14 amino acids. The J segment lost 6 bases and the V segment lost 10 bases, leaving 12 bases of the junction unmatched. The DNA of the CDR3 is TGTGCCACTCAAACGGGACAGACCTTTCAGCCCCAGCATTTT. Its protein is CATQTGQTFQPQHF.

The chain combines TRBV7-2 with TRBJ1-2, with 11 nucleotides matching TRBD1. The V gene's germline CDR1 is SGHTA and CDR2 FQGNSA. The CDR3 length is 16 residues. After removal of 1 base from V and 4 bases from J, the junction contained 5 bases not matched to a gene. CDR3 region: CASSLVGDRGVYGYTF. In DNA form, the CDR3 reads TGTGCCAGCAGCTTAGTGGGGGACAGGGGGGTCTATGGCTACACCTTC.